The rows below give T cell receptor beta chains drawn from one sample of a study of cytomegalovirus exposure and HLA in healthy donors. The assay was immunoSEQ multiplex PCR, and TCRdb's table has in-frame clones only and misses some. The sample consists of under 150,000 clones, roughly 77% of them appearing once. The sequenced sample consisted of PBMCs. The receptors come from a man under 40 in good health and CMV-seronegative. CDR3s include the opening cysteine and the closing phenylalanine or tryptophan.

>TRBJ2-5|TRBV28
CASSTSGRIQETQYF
>TRBJ1-4|TRBV19
CASSMNSPNEKLFF
>TRBJ2-7|TRBV7-4
CASSSVSYEQYF
>TRBJ1-6|TRBV6-1
CASSELQGLRNSPLHF
>TRBJ1-5|TRBV2
CASRYQTDQPQHF
>TRBJ1-5|TRBV28
CASRSGTGRSNQPQHF
>TRBJ2-5|TRBV4-1
CASSPGQGAWETQYF
>TRBJ2-7|TRBV6-5
CASKARRSSYEQYF
>TRBJ2-7|TRBV5-4
CASSLGGAQGSYEQYF
>TRBJ2-7|TRBV7-7
CASSLFGGPSYEQYF